This TCR beta chain was profiled in a study of blood T cell repertoires in COVID-19. Background on the study: Italy, Spain and the United States were the sources of the convalescent and acute COVID-19 samples. The analysed material was cDNA or gDNA that came from T cells, B-cell-depleted T cells, or PBMCs.

Germline values: CDR1 PRHDT, CDR2 FYEKMQ (reference sequence). The CDR3 is made up of 15 amino acids. The ends were cut back, 1 base at V and 0 bases at J, with 10 bases in the middle. Under the authors' procedure: Researchers report that nucleated cell counts were estimated from reference gene primer amplification. Using immunoSEQ multiplex PCR, the repertoire was profiled, and TCRdb retains in-frame clones only, with some absent. The DNA was the basis for D and trimming; V, J and clone size are from that table. Of just over 650,000 clones detected, 80% to 90% appear once; the ten largest clones hold 0.2% to 0.3%.

The specimen sequenced was peripheral blood. The chain employs TRBV13 and TRBJ2-7; maybe TRBD2 (6 bases). This receptor was obtained from a woman aged 18-29 years with acute or convalescent COVID-19. The CDR3 sequence is CASSLVVGSSYEQYF. In nucleotides, the CDR3 is TGTGCCAGCAGCTTAGTGGTCGGGAGCTCCTACGAGCAGTACTTC.